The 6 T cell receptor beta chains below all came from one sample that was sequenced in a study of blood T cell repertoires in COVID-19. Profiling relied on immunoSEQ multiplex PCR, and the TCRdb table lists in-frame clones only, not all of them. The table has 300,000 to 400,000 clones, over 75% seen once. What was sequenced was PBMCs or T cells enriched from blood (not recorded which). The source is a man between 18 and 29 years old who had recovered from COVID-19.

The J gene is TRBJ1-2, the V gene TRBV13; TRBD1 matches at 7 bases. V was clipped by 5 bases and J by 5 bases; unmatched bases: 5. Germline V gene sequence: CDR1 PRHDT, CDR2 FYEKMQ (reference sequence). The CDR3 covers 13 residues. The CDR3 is CASSGTGDYGYTF. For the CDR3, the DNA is TGTGCCAGCAGCGGAACAGGGGATTATGGCTACACCTTC. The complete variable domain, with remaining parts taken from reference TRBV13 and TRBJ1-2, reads AAGVIQSPRHLIKEKRETATLKCYPIPRHDTVYWYQQGPGQDPQFLISFYEKMQSDKGSIPDRFSAQQFSDYHSELNMSSLELGDSALYFCASSGTGDYGYTFGSGTRLTVV.

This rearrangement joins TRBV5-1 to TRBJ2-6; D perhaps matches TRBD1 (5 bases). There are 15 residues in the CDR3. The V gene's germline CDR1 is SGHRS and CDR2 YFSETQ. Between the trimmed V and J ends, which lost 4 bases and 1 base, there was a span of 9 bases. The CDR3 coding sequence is TGCGCCAGCAGCCCAGGGTTTTCTGGGGCCAACGTCCTGACTTTC. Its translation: CASSPGFSGANVLTF.

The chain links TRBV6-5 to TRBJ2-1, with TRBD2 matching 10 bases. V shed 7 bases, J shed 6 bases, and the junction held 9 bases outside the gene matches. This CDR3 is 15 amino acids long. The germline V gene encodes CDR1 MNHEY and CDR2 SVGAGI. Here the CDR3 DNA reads TGTGCCAGCACATTAGCGGGGGGAAATATCAATGAGCAGTTCTTC. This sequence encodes CASTLAGGNINEQFF.

Here the CDR3 DNA reads TGTGCCAGCAGCCAAGGAGGGCTGCGCTCCTACGAGCAGTACTTC. It encodes CASSQGGLRSYEQYF. The J gene is TRBJ2-7, the V gene TRBV14; D is perhaps TRBD2 (5 bases). The CDR3 extends over 15 amino acids. Germline CDR1 and CDR2: SGHDN and FVKESK. V lost 1 base to trimming and J lost 0 bases, with 10 bases between them.

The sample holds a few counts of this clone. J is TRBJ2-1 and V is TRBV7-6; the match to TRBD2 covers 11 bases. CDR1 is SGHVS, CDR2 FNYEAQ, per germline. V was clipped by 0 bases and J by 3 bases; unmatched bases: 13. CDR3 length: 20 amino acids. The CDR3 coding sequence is TGTGCCAGCAGCTTAGCGTCGACTAGCGGGATGGGGGGGAGCTACAATGAGCAGTTCTTC. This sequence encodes CASSLASTSGMGGSYNEQFF.

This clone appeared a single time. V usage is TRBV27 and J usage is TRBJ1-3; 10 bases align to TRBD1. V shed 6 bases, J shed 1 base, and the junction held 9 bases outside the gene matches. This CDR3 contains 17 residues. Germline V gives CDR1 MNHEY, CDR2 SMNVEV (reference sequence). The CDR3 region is CASSPDRGHQSGNTIYF. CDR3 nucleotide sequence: TGTGCCAGCAGCCCCGACAGGGGGCATCAGTCTGGAAACACCATATATTTT.